This T cell receptor (beta chain) was sequenced in a study of T cells in Graves' hyperthyroidism and ophthalmopathy. The V and J ends lost 3 bases and 2 bases respectively, with 8 bases between them. The CDR3 runs to 14 residues. Germline CDR1 is SEHNR and CDR2 is FQNEAQ (reference sequence). This clonotype was detected only a few times. Its antigen is currently unknown. A much more abundant neighbour one base away suggests this may be a read error. Whole-study findings and limits: Ophthalmopathy and stable hyperthyroidism were separated by a 13 V-J model.

Researchers took RNA transcripts and amplified the TCR beta CDR3 regions from them. When the TCR CDR3 underwent first-round RT-PCR, the HTBI primer set was used. TCRdb passed the multiplex PCR reads through MiXCR, listing each CDR3 protein once. This table has about 680,000 distinct CDR3 sequences, around 40% appearing once. This clonotype was obtained from a woman in her forties with Graves' hyperthyroidism. V is TRBV7-9 and J is TRBJ1-3; D gene ambiguous. The sequencing sample was made of blood. For the CDR3, the DNA is TGTGCCAGCAGCTTGCGAGGAGCTGGAAACACCATATATTTT. This encodes CASSLRGAGNTIYF.